This T cell receptor beta chain was sequenced in a study of blood T cell repertoires in COVID-19. At the level of the study: Acute-phase and convalescent COVID-19 samples originated in the United States, Italy and Spain. T cells, B-cell-depleted T cells, or PBMCs provided the cDNA or gDNA that served as material.

In the original analysis: Estimates of nucleated cell counts were drawn from the amplification of reference gene primers. Clones were sequenced by immunoSEQ multiplex PCR, and TCRdb holds only the in-frame ones, with some missing. From that table come the V and J calls and clone size; the DNA was used to work out D and trimming. Seen here are 150,000 to 200,000 clones, 70% to 90% observed once, and the top ten hold 2.1%. The junction had 7 bases not matched to a gene; V was cut back by 1 base and J by 10 bases. This CDR3 region has 15 residues. Germline values: CDR1 LGHNA, CDR2 YSLEER. The gene calls are TRBV4-3 and TRBJ2-1; 10 bases agree with TRBD2. Material: peripheral blood. The clonotype was recovered from a man in his 70s with active or convalescent COVID-19. CDR3 region: CASSQGPSGGREQFF. CDR3 coding DNA: TGCGCCAGCAGCCAAGGCCCTAGCGGGGGCAGGGAGCAGTTCTTC.